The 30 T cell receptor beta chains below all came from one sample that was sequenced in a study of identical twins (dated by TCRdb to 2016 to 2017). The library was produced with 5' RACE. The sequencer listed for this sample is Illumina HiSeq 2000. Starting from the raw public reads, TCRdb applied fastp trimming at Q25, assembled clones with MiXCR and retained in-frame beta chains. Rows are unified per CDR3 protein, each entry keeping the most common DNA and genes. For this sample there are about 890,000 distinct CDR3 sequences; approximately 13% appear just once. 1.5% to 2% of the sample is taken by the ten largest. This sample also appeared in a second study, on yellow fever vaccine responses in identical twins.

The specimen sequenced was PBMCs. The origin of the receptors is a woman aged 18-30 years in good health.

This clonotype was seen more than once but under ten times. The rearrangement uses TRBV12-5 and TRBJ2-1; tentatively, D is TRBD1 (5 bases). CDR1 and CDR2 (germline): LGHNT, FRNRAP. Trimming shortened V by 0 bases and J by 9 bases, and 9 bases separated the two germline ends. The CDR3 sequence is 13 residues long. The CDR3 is CASGLVTETEQFF. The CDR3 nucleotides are TGTGCTAGTGGTTTGGTGACAGAAACTGAGCAGTTCTTC.

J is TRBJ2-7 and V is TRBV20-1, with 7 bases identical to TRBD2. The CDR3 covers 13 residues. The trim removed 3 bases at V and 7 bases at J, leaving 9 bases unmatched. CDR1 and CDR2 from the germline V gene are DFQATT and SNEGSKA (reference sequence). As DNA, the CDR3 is TGCAGTGCTAGCGGTGGGAGGGCCTTTGAGCAGTACTTC. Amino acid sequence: CSASGGRAFEQYF.

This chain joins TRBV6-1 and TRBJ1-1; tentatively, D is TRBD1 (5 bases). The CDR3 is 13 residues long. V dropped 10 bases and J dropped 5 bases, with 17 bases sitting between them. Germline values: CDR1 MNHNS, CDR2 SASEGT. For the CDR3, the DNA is TGTGCCACAGGGTTGGGAGGAAAGACTGAAGCTTTCTTT. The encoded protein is CATGLGGKTEAFF.

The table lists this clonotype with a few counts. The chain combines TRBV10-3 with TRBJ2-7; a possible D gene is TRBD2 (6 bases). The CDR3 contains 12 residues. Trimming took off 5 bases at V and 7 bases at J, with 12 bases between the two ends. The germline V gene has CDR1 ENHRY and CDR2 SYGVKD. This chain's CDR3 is CAISLASWEQYF. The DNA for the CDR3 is TGTGCCATCAGTCTAGCGTCATGGGAGCAGTACTTC.

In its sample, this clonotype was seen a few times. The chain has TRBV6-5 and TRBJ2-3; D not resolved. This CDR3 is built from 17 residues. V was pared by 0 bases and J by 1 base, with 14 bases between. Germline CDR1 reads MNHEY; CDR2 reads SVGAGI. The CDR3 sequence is CASSYSNYGVGTDTQYF. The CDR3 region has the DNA TGTGCCAGCAGTTACTCGAACTACGGAGTCGGCACAGATACGCAGTATTTT.

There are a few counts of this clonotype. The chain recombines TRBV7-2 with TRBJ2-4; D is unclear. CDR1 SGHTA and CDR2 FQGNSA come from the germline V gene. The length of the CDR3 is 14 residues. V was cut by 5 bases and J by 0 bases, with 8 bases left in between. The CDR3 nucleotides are TGTGCCAGCAGCCGCCAGGAAGCCAAAAACATTCAGTACTTC. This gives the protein CASSRQEAKNIQYF.

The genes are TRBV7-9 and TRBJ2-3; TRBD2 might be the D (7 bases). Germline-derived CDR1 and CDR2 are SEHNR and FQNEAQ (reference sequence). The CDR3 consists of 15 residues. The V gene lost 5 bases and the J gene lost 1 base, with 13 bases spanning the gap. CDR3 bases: TGTGCCAGCAGCAGGGGGGGCGGACGCACAGATACGCAGTATTTT. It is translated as CASSRGGGRTDTQYF.

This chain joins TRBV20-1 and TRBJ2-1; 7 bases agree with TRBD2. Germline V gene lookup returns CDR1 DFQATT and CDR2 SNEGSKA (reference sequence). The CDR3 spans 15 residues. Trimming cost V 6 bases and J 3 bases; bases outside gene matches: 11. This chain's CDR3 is CSATEAGRNYNEQFF. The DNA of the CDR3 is TGCAGTGCAACGGAAGCGGGACGAAACTACAATGAGCAGTTCTTC.

The CDR3 sequence is CASSGSLTRREQFF. In nucleotides, the CDR3 is TGTGCCAGCAGCGGATCCTTGACTAGGAGAGAGCAGTTCTTC. The V call is TRBV28, the J call TRBJ2-1, with D tentatively TRBD2 (6 bases). Trimming cost V 6 bases and J 10 bases, with 19 bases left between them. CDR3 length: 14 amino acids. Germline loops: CDR1 MDHEN, CDR2 SYDVKM.

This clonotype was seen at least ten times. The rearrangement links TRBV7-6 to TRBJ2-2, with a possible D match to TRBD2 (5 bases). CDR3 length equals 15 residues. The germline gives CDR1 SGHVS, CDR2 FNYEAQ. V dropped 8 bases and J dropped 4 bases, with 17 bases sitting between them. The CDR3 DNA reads TGTGCCAGCGCTCGAGGGAAGGGCCTCACCGGGGAGCTGTTTTTT. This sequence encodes CASARGKGLTGELFF.

The CDR3 coding sequence is TGTGCCAGCAGTTTGGGGGGCTTCTCTGGAAACACCATATATTTT. Translated: CASSLGGFSGNTIYF. This rearrangement joins TRBV12-3 or TRBV12-4 to TRBJ1-3, with a possible D match to TRBD1 (6 bases). The V gene lost 3 bases and the J gene lost 0 bases, with 9 bases spanning the gap. The length of the CDR3 is 15 residues.

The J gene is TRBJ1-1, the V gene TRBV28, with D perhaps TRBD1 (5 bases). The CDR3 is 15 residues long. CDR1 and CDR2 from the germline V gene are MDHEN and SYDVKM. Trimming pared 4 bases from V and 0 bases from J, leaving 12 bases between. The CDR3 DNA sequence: TGTGCCAGCAGTTCGGCGGGGGTAATGAACACTGAAGCTTTCTTT. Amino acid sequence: CASSSAGVMNTEAFF.

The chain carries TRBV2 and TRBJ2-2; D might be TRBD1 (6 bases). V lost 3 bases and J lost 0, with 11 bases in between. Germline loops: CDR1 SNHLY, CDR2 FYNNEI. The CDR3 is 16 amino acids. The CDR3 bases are TGTGCCAGCAGTGACATACAGGGAGCGAACACCGGGGAGCTGTTTTTT. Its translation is CASSDIQGANTGELFF.

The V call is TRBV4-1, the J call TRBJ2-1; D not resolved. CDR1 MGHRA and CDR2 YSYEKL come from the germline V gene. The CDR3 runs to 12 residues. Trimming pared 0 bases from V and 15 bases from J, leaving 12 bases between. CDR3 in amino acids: CASSQDSGSTFF. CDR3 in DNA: TGCGCCAGCAGCCAAGATAGTGGCTCCACGTTCTTC.

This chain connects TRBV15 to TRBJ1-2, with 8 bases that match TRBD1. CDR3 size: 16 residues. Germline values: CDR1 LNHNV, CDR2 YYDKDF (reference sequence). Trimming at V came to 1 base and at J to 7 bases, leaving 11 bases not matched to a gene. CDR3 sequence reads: CATSRVQGQGKGGYTF. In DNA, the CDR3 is TGTGCCACCAGCAGAGTACAAGGACAGGGTAAAGGTGGCTACACCTTC.

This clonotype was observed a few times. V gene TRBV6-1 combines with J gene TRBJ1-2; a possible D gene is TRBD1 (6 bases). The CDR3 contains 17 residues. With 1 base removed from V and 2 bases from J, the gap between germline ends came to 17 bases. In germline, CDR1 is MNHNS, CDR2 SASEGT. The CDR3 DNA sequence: TGTGCCAGCAGTGAAGTCCCGGGGGCGTCTGAAAACTATGGCTACACCTTC. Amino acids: CASSEVPGASENYGYTF.

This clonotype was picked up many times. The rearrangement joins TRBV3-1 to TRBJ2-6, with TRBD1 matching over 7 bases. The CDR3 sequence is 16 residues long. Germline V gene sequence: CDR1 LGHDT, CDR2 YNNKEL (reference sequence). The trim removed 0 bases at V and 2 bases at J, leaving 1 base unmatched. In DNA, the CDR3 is TGTGCCAGCAGCCAAGAGACAGGGACTGGGGCCAACGTCCTGACTTTC. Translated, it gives CASSQETGTGANVLTF. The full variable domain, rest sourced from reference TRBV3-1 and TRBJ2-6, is DTAVSQTPKYLVTQMGNDKSIKCEQNLGHDTMYWYKQDSKKFLKIMFSYNNKELIINETVPNRFSPKSPDKAHLNLHINSLELGDSAVYFCASSQETGTGANVLTFGAGSRLTVL.

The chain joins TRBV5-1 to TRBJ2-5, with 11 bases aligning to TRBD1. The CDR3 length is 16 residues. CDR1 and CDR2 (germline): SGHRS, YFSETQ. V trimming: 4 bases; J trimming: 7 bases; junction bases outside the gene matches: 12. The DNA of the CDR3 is TGCGCCAGCAGCCCCCCCGGACAGGGACAGGGGGGGACCCAGTACTTC. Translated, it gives CASSPPGQGQGGTQYF.

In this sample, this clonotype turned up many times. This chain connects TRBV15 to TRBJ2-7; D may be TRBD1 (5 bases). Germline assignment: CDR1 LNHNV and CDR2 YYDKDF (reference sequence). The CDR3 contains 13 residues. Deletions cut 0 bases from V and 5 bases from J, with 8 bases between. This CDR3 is CATSRDRAHEQYF. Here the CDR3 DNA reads TGTGCCACCAGCAGAGACAGGGCCCACGAGCAGTACTTC.

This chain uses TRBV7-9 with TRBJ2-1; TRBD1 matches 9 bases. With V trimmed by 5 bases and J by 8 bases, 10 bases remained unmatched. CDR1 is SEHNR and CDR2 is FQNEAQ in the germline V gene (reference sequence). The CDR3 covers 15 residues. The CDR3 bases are TGTGCCAGCAGCCCCGCCGGACAGGGGAGCCATGAGCAGTTCTTC. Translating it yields CASSPAGQGSHEQFF.

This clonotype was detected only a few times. The DNA of the CDR3 is TGTGCCAGCAGCCCAAAATTTAGCGGGGGGGCGGGGAATGAGCAGTTCTTC. Encoded protein: CASSPKFSGGAGNEQFF. The rearrangement uses TRBV11-2 and TRBJ2-1; 11 nucleotides agree with TRBD2. This CDR3 is 17 amino acids long. Per the germline V gene, CDR1 is SGHAT and CDR2 is FQNNGV. Trimming at V came to 5 bases and at J to 7 bases, leaving 13 bases not matched to a gene.

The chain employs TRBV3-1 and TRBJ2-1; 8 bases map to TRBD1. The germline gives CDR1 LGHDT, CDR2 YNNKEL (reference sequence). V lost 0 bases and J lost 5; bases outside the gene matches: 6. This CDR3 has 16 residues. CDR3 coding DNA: TGTGCCAGCAGCCAAGACCCGGACAGGGCAAACAATGAGCAGTTCTTC. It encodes CASSQDPDRANNEQFF.

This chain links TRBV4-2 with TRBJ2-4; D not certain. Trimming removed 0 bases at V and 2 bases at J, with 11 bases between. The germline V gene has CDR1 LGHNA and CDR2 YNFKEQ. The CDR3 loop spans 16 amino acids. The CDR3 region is CASSQDKEVPKNIQYF. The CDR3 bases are TGTGCCAGCAGCCAAGATAAAGAGGTCCCCAAAAACATTCAGTACTTC.

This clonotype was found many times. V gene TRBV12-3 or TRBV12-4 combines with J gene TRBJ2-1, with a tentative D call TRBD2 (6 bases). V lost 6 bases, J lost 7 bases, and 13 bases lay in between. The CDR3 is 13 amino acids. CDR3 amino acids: CASSFGTPNEQFF. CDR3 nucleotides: TGTGCCAGCAGCTTCGGGACTCCAAATGAGCAGTTCTTC.

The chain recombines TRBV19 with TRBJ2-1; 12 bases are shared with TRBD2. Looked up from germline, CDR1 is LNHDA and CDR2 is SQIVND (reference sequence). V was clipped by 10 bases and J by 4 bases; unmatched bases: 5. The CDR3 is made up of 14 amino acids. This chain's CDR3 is CANYLAGGYNEQFF. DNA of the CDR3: TGTGCCAACTACCTAGCGGGGGGGTACAATGAGCAGTTCTTC.

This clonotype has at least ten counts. DNA of the CDR3: TGTGCCAGCAGCCAAGTAAGAAGCCTTGGGGGCTACACCTTC. Its protein is CASSQVRSLGGYTF. V usage is TRBV3-1 and J usage is TRBJ1-2, with D unresolved. This CDR3 contains 14 residues. The germline gives CDR1 LGHDT, CDR2 YNNKEL (reference sequence). V was pared by 1 base and J by 8 bases, with 14 bases between.

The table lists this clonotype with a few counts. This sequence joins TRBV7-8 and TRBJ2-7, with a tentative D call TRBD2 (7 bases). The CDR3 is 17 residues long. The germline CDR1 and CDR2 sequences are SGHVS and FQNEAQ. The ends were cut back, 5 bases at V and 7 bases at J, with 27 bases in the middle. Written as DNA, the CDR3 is TGTGCCAGCAGCACTAGCCTTGGGGGGGGGCAGGCGAGTGAGCAGTACGTC. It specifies CASSTSLGGGQASEQYV.

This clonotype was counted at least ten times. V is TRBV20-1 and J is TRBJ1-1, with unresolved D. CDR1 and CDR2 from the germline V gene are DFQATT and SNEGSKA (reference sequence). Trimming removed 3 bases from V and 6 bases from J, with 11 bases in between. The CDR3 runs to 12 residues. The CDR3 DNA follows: TGCAGTGCTAGTGGTTTATCAGCTGAAGCTTTCTTT. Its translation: CSASGLSAEAFF.

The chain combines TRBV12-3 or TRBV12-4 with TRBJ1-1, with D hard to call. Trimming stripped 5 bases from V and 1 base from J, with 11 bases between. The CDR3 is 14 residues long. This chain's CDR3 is CASSNGLKNTEAFF. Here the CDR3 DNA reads TGTGCCAGCAGTAACGGACTGAAGAACACTGAAGCTTTCTTT.

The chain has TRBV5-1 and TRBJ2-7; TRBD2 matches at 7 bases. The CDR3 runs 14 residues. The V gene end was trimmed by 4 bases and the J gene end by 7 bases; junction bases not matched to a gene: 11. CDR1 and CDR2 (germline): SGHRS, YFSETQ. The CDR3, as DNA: TGCGCCAGCAGCCGAATCCCCGGGGAGGGAGAGCAGTACGTC. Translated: CASSRIPGEGEQYV.